This T cell receptor beta chain was obtained from a study of shared clonotypes between healthy human individuals. Overall study: The cohort comprised a couple of women and a few men. Their ages spanned 18 to 49 years. Broader study findings: Larger richness was generally estimated for naive than memory subsets. Incompleteness in sorted-subset sequencing, despite large depth, was shown by rarefaction. Represented diversity, genetic and exposure-history alike, was limited by few donors.

Regarding this clone: Its antigen is currently unknown.

The CDR3 runs to 14 residues. The V gene end was trimmed by 1 base and the J gene end by 1 base; junction bases not matched to a gene: 0. Germline lookup yields CDR1 SGHTA and CDR2 FQGNSA. Clones were read by immunoSEQ multiplex PCR, and TCRdb kept only the in-frame ones, dropping some. Here the sample spans about 990,000 clones, approximately 80% being singletons. This chain connects TRBV7-2 to TRBJ1-2; 7 positions agree with TRBD1. This TCR derives from a man between 18 and 35 years old in good health. Some clones in this sample may be carry-over from other donors' samples. Sample: memory CD4+ T cells from PBMCs. The subset denotes: CD45RA-negative fraction. In DNA form, the CDR3 reads TGTGCCAGCAGCTTAGGGGACAGTAACTATGGCTACACCTTC. Its protein product is CASSLGDSNYGYTF.